This T cell receptor (beta chain) stems from a study of shared clonotypes between healthy human individuals. Replicate sorted-subset PCRs were loaded with around 210 ng DNA, tens of thousands of T cell genomes. Clones were sequenced by immunoSEQ multiplex PCR, and TCRdb holds only the in-frame ones, with some missing. The sample records 550,000 to 800,000 clones, around 91% being singletons. Deletions cut 3 bases from V and 4 bases from J, with 16 bases between. Germline-derived CDR1 and CDR2 are SGHDT and YYEEEE. The CDR3 is 15 amino acids. The CD8 memory fraction combined CD45RO+ cells with TemRA cells (CCR7-negative CD45RA+). As to this clone: Antigen unknown.

Study-wide findings and caveats: Donor clonotype sharing was expected to depend on sequencing depth.

Sequenced: memory CD8+ T cells from PBMCs. Subset indicated: CD45RO+ cells pooled with CCR7-negative TemRA cells. The chain combines TRBV5-6 with TRBJ1-2; tentatively, D is TRBD1 (6 bases). The receptor comes from a man aged 18 to 30 in good health. Some clones in this sample may be carry-over from other donors' samples. The CDR3 DNA follows: TGTGCCAGCAGCTCGGGGGGCAGTCGCTCCTATGGCTACACCTTC. This gives the protein CASSSGGSRSYGYTF.